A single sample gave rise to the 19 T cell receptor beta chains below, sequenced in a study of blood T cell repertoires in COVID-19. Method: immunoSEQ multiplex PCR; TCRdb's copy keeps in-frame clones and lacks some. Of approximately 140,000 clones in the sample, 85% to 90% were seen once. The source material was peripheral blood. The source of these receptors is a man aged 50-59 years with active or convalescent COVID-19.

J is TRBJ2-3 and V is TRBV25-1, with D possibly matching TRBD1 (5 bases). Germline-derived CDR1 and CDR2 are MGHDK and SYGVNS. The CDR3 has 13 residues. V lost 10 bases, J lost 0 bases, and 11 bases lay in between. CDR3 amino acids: CATDDRSTDTQYF. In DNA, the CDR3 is TGTGCCACCGATGACAGAAGCACAGATACGCAGTATTTT.

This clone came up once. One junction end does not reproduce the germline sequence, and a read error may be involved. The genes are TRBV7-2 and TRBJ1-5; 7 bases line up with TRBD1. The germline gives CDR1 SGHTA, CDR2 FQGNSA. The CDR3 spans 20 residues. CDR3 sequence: CASSLACNRGESDSNQPQHF. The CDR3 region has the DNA TGTGCCAGCAGCCTAGCGTGCAACAGGGGAGAGAGTGATAGCAATCAGCCCCAGCATTTT.

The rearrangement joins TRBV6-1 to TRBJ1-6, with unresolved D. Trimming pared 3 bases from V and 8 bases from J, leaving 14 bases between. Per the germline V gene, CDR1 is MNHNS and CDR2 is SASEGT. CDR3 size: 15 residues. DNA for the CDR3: TGTGCCAGCAGTGATAAGCGGCTAATCGATTCACCCCTCCACTTT. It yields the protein CASSDKRLIDSPLHF.

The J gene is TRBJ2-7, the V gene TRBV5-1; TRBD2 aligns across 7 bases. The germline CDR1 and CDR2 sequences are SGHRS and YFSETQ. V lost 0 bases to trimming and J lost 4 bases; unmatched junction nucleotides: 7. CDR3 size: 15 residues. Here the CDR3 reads CASSLDASGRYEQYF. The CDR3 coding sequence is TGCGCCAGCAGCTTGGACGCTAGCGGTAGATACGAGCAGTACTTC. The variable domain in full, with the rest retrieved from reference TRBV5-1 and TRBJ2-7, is KAGVTQTPRYLIKTRGQQVTLSCSPISGHRSVSWYQQTPGQGLQFLFEYFSETQRNKGNFPGRFSGRQFSNSRSEMNVSTLELGDSALYLCASSLDASGRYEQYFGPGTRLTVT.

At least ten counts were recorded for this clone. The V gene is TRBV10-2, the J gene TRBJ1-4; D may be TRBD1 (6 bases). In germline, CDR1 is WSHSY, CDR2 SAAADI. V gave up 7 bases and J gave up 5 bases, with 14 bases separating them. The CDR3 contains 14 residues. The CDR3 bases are TGCGCCAGCACTGAACAGGGACGGAATGAAAAACTGTTTTTT. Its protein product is CASTEQGRNEKLFF.

The CDR3, as DNA: TGCGCCAGCAGCCAAACAGGGGTCAATTCACCCCTCCACTTT. Amino acid sequence: CASSQTGVNSPLHF. This sequence joins TRBV4-1 and TRBJ1-6, with 7 nucleotides matching TRBD1. The CDR3 loop spans 14 amino acids. Germline V gives CDR1 MGHRA, CDR2 YSYEKL. Losses at the gene ends were 2 bases for V and 7 bases for J; bases not matched to a gene: 2.

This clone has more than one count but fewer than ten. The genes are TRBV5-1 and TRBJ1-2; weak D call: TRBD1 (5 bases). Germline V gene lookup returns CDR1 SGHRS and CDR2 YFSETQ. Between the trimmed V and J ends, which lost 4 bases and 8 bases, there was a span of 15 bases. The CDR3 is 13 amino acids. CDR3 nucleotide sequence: TGCGCCAGCAGCGACCGGCAGGGTTTGGGCTACACCTTC. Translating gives CASSDRQGLGYTF.

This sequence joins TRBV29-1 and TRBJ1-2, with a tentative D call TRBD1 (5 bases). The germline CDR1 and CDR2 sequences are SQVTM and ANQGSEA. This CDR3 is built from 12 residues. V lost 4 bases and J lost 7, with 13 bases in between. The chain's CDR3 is CSVGPGDLGYTF. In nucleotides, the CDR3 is TGCAGCGTTGGCCCGGGGGACCTTGGCTACACCTTC.

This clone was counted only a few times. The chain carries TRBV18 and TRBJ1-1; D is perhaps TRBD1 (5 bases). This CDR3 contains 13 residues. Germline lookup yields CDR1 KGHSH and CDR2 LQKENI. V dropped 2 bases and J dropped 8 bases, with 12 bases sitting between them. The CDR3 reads CASSPEQEFEAFF. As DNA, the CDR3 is TGTGCCAGCTCACCAGAACAGGAGTTCGAAGCTTTCTTT.

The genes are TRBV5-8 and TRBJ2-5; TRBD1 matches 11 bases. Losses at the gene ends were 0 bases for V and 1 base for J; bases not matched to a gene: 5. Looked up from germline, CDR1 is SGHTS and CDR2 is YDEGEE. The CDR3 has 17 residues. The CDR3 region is CASSLVRTGGRQETQYF. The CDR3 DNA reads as TGTGCCAGCAGCTTGGTTAGGACAGGGGGCCGCCAAGAGACCCAGTACTTC.

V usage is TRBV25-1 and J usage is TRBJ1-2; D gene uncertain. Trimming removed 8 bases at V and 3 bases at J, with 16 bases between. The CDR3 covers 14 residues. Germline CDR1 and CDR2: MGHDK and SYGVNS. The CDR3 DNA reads TGTGCCAGCTCTTCACCGGGAGGTTACTATGGCTACACCTTC. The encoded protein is CASSSPGGYYGYTF.

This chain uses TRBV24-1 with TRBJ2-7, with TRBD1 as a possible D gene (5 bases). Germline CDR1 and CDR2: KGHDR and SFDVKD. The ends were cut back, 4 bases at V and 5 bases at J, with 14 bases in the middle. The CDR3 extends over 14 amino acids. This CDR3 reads CATSDRVGSNEQYF. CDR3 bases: TGTGCCACCAGTGACAGGGTCGGAAGCAACGAGCAGTACTTC.

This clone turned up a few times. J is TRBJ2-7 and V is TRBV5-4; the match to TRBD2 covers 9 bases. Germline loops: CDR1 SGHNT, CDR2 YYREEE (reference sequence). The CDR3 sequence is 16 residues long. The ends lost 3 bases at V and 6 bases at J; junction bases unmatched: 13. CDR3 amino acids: CASSSSGGRAISEQYF. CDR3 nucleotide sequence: TGTGCCAGCAGCTCCTCGGGCGGGAGGGCCATCAGCGAGCAGTACTTC.

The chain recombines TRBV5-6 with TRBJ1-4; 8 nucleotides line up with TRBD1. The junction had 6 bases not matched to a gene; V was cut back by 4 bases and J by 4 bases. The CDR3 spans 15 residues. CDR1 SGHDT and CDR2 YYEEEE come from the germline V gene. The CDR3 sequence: CASSPRQGINEKLFF. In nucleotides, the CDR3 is TGTGCCAGCAGCCCACGACAGGGGATTAATGAAAAACTGTTTTTT.

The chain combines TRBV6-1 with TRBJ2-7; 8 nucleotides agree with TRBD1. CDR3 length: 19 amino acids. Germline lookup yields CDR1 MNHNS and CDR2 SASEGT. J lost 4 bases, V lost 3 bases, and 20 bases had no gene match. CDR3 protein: CASSESPRWTGLFAYEQYF. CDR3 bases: TGTGCCAGCAGTGAGTCCCCAAGGTGGACAGGGCTTTTTGCTTACGAGCAGTACTTC.

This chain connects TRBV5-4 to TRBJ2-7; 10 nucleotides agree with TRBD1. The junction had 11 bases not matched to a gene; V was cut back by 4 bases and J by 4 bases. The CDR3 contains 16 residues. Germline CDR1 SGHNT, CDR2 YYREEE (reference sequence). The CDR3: CASSAGTRTGGYEQYF. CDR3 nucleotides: TGTGCCAGCAGCGCGGGAACAAGGACAGGGGGGTACGAGCAGTACTTC.

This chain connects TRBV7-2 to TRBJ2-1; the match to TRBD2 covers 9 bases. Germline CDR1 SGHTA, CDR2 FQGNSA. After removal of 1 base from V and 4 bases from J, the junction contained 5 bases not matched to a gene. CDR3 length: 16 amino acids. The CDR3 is CASSLGGAGGYNEQFF. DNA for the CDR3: TGTGCCAGCAGCTTAGGTGGAGCGGGGGGATACAATGAGCAGTTCTTC.

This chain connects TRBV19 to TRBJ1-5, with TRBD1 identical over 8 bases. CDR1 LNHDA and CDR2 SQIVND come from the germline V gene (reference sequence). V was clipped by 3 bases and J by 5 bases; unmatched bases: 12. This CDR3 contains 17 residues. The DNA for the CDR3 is TGTGCCAGTAGTATCGCCAGGGGGCGCGATTTGGATCAGCCCCAGCATTTT. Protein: CASSIARGRDLDQPQHF.

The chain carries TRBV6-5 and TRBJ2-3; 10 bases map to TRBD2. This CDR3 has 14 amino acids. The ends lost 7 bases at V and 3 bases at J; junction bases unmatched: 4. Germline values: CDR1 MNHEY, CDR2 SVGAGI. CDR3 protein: CASKERGGTDTQYF. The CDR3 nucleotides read TGTGCCAGCAAAGAGCGGGGGGGGACAGATACGCAGTATTTT.